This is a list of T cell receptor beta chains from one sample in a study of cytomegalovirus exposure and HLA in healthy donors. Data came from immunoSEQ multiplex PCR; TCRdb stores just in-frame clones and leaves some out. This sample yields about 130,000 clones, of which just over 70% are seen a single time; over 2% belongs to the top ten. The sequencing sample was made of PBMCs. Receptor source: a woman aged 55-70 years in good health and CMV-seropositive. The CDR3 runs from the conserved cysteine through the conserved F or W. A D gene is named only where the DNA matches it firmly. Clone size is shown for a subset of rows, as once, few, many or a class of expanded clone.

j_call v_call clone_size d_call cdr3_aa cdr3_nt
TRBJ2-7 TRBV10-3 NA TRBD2 CAIGTTEPSALYEQYF TGTGCCATCGGGACTACCGAGCCCTCGGCGCTCTACGAGCAGTACTTC
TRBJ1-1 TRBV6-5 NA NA CASSYGGGTEAFF TGTGCCAGCAGTTACGGGGGGGGAACTGAAGCTTTCTTT
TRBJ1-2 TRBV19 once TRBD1 CASTLGGQNYGYTF TGTGCCAGTACCCTAGGGGGACAGAACTATGGCTACACCTTC
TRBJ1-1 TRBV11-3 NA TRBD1 CASSTGQSSEAFF TGTGCCAGCAGCACGGGACAGTCCTCTGAAGCTTTCTTT
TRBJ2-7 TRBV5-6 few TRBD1 CASSWAGQEYEQYF TGTGCCAGCAGCTGGGCCGGACAGGAATATGAGCAGTACTTC
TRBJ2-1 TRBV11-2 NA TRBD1 CASSPQGAYNEQFF TGTGCCAGCAGCCCACAGGGGGCTTACAATGAGCAGTTCTTC
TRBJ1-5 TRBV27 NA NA CASNRMGANQPQHF TGTGCCAGCAATCGAATGGGGGCGAATCAGCCCCAGCATTTT
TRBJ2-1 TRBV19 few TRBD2 CATTSGGGFSYNEQFF TGTGCCACCACGTCCGGCGGGGGGTTCTCCTACAATGAGCAGTTCTTC
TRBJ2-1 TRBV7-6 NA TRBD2 CASIPAGGLSYNEQFF TGTGCCAGCATCCCAGCGGGGGGCCTCTCCTACAATGAGCAGTTCTTC
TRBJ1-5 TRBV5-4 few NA CASSPEQGSNQPQHF TGTGCCAGCAGCCCCGAGCAGGGGAGCAATCAGCCCCAGCATTTT
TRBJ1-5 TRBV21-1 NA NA CAIVPGQGNQPQHF TGTGCCATTGTTCCGGGACAAGGCAATCAGCCCCAGCATTTT
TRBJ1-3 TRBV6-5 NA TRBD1 CASSSTGEGNTIYF TGTGCCAGCAGCTCGACAGGGGAGGGAAACACCATATATTTT